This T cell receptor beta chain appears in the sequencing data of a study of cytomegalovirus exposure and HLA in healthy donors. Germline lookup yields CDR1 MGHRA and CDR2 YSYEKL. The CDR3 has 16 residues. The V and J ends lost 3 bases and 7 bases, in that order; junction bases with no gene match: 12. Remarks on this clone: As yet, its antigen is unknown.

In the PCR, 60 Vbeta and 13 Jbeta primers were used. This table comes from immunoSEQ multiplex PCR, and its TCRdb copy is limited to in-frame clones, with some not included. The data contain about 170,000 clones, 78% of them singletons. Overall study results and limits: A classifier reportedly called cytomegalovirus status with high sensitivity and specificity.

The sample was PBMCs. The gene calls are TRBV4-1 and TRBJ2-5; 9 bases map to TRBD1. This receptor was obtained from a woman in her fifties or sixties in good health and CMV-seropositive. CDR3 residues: CASSHRWDRARGTQYF. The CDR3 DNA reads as TGCGCCAGCAGCCACCGTTGGGACAGGGCCCGCGGGACCCAGTACTTC.